Below are 17 T cell receptor beta chains sequenced from a single sample in a study of T cell changes during pregnancy in multiple sclerosis. TCRdb's table, derived via immunoSEQ multiplex PCR, lists solely in-frame clones and lacks some. The table lists approximately 93,000 clones, 91% of them singletons, with under 2% in the top ten. The starting material was peripheral blood, obtained in the first trimester of pregnancy. These receptors were obtained from a female donor in good health, enrolled as a control in a pregnancy study.

The J gene is TRBJ1-1, the V gene TRBV9, with TRBD1 as a possible D gene (5 bases). The CDR3 extends over 13 amino acids. V lost 2 bases, J lost 7 bases, and 12 bases lay in between. Germline loops: CDR1 SGDLS, CDR2 YYNGEE. In DNA, the CDR3 is TGTGCCAGCAGCGTTAATGGGGCAGGTGAAGCTTTCTTT. It is translated as CASSVNGAGEAFF.

The chain couples TRBV10-1 to TRBJ2-7; D gene uncertain. CDR1 WNHNN and CDR2 SYGVQD come from the germline V gene (reference sequence). This CDR3 comprises 14 residues. Trimming took off 4 bases at V and 2 bases at J, with 12 bases between the two ends. The CDR3 region is CASSAPWLTYEQYF. The CDR3 nucleotides are TGCGCCAGCAGTGCCCCTTGGCTGACCTACGAGCAGTACTTC.

This chain links TRBV13 with TRBJ2-3; 10 nucleotides line up with TRBD2. This CDR3 region has 16 residues. Unmatched junction bases numbered 7, after V lost 3 bases and J lost 4 bases. From germline, CDR1 is PRHDT and CDR2 FYEKMQ (reference sequence). CDR3 sequence reads: CASSFPSGGIPDTQYF. The CDR3 DNA is TGTGCCAGCAGCTTCCCTAGCGGGGGAATCCCAGATACGCAGTATTTT.

The chain joins TRBV30 to TRBJ1-1; a possible D gene is TRBD1 (5 bases). The CDR3 is made up of 12 amino acids. Per the germline V gene, CDR1 is GTSNPN and CDR2 is SVGIG (reference sequence). V was clipped by 4 bases and J by 5 bases, with 11 bases between them. This CDR3 reads CAWIQGVTEAFF. In nucleotides, the CDR3 is TGTGCCTGGATTCAGGGTGTGACTGAAGCTTTCTTT.

The genes are TRBV28 and TRBJ2-3; 8 bases are shared with TRBD2. V was pared by 6 bases and J by 9 bases, with 11 bases of the junction left unmatched. The germline CDR1 and CDR2 sequences are MDHEN and SYDVKM. This CDR3 comprises 14 residues. CDR3 coding DNA: TGTGCCAGCAGCGTAGGACTAGCCCGCGGCACGCAGTATTTT. Protein product: CASSVGLARGTQYF.

This chain links TRBV7-8 with TRBJ2-5; TRBD1 agrees at 8 bases. Germline V lookup: CDR1 SGHVS, CDR2 FQNEAQ. V gave up 5 bases and J gave up 13 bases; unmatched junction bases: 15. This CDR3 has 14 residues. CDR3 nucleotides: TGTGCCAGCAGCACTATTCCGGGACAGGCTCTTACGTACTTC. This translates into CASSTIPGQALTYF.

This clone was picked up one time. The chain employs TRBV5-1 and TRBJ2-5; TRBD2 matches 8 bases. V lost 5 bases and J lost 2; bases outside the gene matches: 8. In germline, CDR1 is SGHRS, CDR2 YFSETQ. The CDR3 has 15 amino acids. CDR3 sequence (DNA): TGCGCCAGCAGGCCAGGCACTAGCGGACAAGAGACCCAGTACTTC. It specifies CASRPGTSGQETQYF.

This chain links TRBV4-2 with TRBJ2-7; 13 bases match TRBD2. Losses at the gene ends were 5 bases for V and 4 bases for J; bases not matched to a gene: 5. The CDR3 totals 15 residues. Germline V gene lookup returns CDR1 LGHNA and CDR2 YNFKEQ. The CDR3 is CASSYGLAGEYEQYF. DNA for the CDR3: TGTGCCAGCAGCTACGGACTAGCGGGGGAGTACGAGCAGTACTTC.

The chain recombines TRBV6-5 with TRBJ2-1; 9 bases agree with TRBD2. With V trimmed by 4 bases and J by 7 bases, 11 bases remained unmatched. CDR3 size: 16 residues. CDR1 and CDR2 from the germline V gene are MNHEY and SVGAGI. CDR3 DNA sequence: TGTGCCAGCAGTTCCCCGGTTGGCGGGGGGGCTAATGAGCAGTTCTTC. It translates to CASSSPVGGGANEQFF.

The DNA for the CDR3 is TGTGCCAGCAGCTTGGGAGCGGGGGGGTATGAGACCCAGTACTTC. Translated, it gives CASSLGAGGYETQYF. V and J are TRBV5-6 and TRBJ2-5; 10 bases agree with TRBD2. In germline, CDR1 is SGHDT, CDR2 YYEEEE. V dropped 0 bases and J dropped 5; count of bases not matched to a gene: 4. The CDR3 sequence is 15 residues long.

CDR3 amino acids: CASTPRDRDRYEQYF. For the CDR3, the DNA is TGTGCCAGCACTCCCCGAGACAGGGATAGGTACGAGCAGTACTTC. The V call is TRBV6-9, the J call TRBJ2-7; 7 bases align to TRBD1. From germline, CDR1 is MNHGY and CDR2 SVAAGI. V lost 7 bases to trimming and J lost 4 bases; unmatched junction nucleotides: 13. The CDR3 has 15 amino acids.

The CDR3 loop is CASSYGQAGNTEAFF. In DNA form, the CDR3 reads TGTGCCAGCAGTTACGGTCAGGCCGGTAACACTGAAGCTTTCTTT. The chain links TRBV6-6 to TRBJ1-1; unclear D gene. The V gene lost 2 bases and the J gene lost 2 bases, with 12 bases spanning the gap. The CDR3 length is 15 residues. Germline V gene sequence: CDR1 MNHNY, CDR2 SVGAGI (reference sequence).

This clone was picked up a small number of times. V gene TRBV7-2 combines with J gene TRBJ2-3; D is uncertain. The V end was cut by 1 base, the J end by 3 bases, with 8 bases between. The germline V gene has CDR1 SGHTA and CDR2 FQGNSA. The CDR3 contains 14 residues. CDR3 coding DNA: TGTGCCAGCAGCTTAGTCAGGCCAACAGATACGCAGTATTTT. Encoded protein: CASSLVRPTDTQYF.

V gene TRBV4-3 combines with J gene TRBJ2-1; 8 bases match TRBD1. V shed 4 bases, J shed 4 bases, and the junction held 6 bases outside the gene matches. Per the germline V gene, CDR1 is LGHNA and CDR2 is YSLEER. The CDR3 runs 15 residues. This chain's CDR3 is CASSPRTGRYNEQFF. DNA of the CDR3: TGCGCCAGCAGCCCCAGGACAGGGCGGTACAATGAGCAGTTCTTC.

This clone has a single count. The chain joins TRBV5-1 to TRBJ2-7, with no clear D. CDR1 is SGHRS and CDR2 is YFSETQ in the germline V gene. Trimming removed 1 base from V and 1 base from J, with 6 bases in between. The CDR3 totals 13 residues. The DNA of the CDR3 is TGCGCCAGCAGCTTGCGGGTATCCTACGAGCAGTACTTC. As protein: CASSLRVSYEQYF.

The rearrangement joins TRBV25-1 to TRBJ2-7, with 7 bases that match TRBD1. Trimming at V came to 5 bases and at J to 4 bases, leaving 2 bases not matched to a gene. CDR3 length: 12 amino acids. Germline values: CDR1 MGHDK, CDR2 SYGVNS. The CDR3 loop is CASSLQGYEQYF. The CDR3 DNA reads TGTGCCAGCAGTCTACAGGGGTACGAGCAGTACTTC.

The chain couples TRBV10-2 to TRBJ1-1; D is perhaps TRBD1 (6 bases). CDR3 size: 13 residues. With 2 bases removed from V and 5 bases from J, the gap between germline ends came to 9 bases. Per germline, CDR1 WSHSY and CDR2 SAAADI. The CDR3 coding sequence is TGCGCCAGCAGTGAGACGAGGGGGACTGAAGCTTTCTTT. It specifies CASSETRGTEAFF.